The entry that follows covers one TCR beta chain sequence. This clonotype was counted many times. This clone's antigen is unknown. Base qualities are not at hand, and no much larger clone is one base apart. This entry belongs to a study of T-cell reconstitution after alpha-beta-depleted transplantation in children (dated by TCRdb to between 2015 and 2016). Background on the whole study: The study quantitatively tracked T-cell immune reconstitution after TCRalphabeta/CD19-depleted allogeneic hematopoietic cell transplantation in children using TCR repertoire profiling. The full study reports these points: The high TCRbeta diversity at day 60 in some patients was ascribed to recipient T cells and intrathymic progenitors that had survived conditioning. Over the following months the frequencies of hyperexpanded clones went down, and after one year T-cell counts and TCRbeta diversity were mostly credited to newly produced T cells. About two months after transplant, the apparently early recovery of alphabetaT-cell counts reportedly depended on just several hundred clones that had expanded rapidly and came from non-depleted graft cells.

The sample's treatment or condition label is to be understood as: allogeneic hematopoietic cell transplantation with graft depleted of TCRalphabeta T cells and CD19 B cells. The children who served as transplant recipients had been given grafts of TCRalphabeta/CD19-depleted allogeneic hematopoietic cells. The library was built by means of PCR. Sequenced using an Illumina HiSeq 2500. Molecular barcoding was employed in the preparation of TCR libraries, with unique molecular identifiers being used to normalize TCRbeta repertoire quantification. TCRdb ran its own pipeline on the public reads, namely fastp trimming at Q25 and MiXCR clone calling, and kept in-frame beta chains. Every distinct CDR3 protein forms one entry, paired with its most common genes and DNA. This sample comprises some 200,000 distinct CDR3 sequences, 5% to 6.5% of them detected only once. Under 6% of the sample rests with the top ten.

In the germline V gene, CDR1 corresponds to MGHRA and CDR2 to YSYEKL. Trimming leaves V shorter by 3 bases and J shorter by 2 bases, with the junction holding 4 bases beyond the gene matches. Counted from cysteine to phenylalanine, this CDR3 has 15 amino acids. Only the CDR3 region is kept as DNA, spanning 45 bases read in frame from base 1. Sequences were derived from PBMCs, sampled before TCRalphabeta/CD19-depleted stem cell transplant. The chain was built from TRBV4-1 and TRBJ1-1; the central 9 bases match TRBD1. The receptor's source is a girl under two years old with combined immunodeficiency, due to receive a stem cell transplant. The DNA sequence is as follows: TGCGCCAGCAGCCAGGGGACAGGGCCTAACACTGAAGCTTTCTTT. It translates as CASSQGTGPNTEAFF.